Below, one T cell receptor (beta chain) is given with its context. This clonotype was found a few times. Its recognized antigen is unknown. The junction departs from the called germline gene at one end, perhaps through a read error. Libraries were made using RACE. The listed sequencing device is NextSeq 500. Library preparation attached unique molecular identifiers to individual cDNA molecules for quantitative, reproducible TCR counting. For every blood RNA sample, sequencing covered both the TCR alpha and TCR beta chains. Regarding the original processing steps: A median of about 100,000 TCRs per sample was observed, with a range of 23,224 to 690,600. V, J and CDR3 annotation of the TCR reads was performed with the Decombinator software suite. To make PS versus PT1 abundance plots, every sample was subsampled to the same number of TCRs (28,000). Expanded TCRs were defined as absent before sensitization and observed at least eight times at the 2-week time point. In TCRdb, the public reads were trimmed at Q25 with fastp and aligned with MiXCR, with productive beta chains retained. Every entry covers one CDR3 protein and lists the most common genes and DNA from its rows. These V and J calls derive from TCRdb rather than the authors' analysis. The sample table contains approximately 340,000 distinct CDR3 sequences; only one count was recorded for approximately 6.3% of them. The ten largest clonotypes hold about 8% of the sample.

This specimen belongs to a study of human T cells and chemical hapten exposure (dated by TCRdb to the early 2020s). Regarding the research as a whole: For sensitization, 2% DPC in acetone was applied to a 2 cm by 2 cm area of upper inner arm skin. Blood was sampled from patients pre-sensitization (week 0) and at 2, 6 and about 24 weeks after DPC sensitization. Most of the patients in the cohort were female, and the cohort covered alopecia areata with under or over 50% scalp involvement, alopecia totalis and alopecia universalis. Libraries were pooled for sequencing, and variation in per-sample TCR yields was attributed mainly to small differences in library volumes within the pool. Patch tests used Finn chambers with 0.01% DPC on the upper back, scored after 6 days by International Contact Dermatitis Research Group standards. Throughout the study period of around 24 weeks, patients also received therapeutic DPC doses to the scalp every week. For TCR sequencing, blood came from about 28 alopecia patients at anywhere from one to four time points (pre-sensitization, 2, 6 and 24 weeks). Peripheral blood TCR repertoire changes were tracked in vivo in alopecia patients during primary and secondary sensitization to the hapten diphenylcyclopropenone (DPC). Broad study findings and their caveats: Because all patients had alopecia, a presumed autoimmune disease, the immune response of the patients might differ from that of healthy individuals. The number of PT1 expanded TCRs positively correlated with patch test score, significant at thresholds 8, 16 and 32 but not 4. Repeated subsampling changed both the strength of the expansion versus patch-test correlation and the threshold at which that correlation became significant. No change with DPC sensitization was found in the number of TCRs above 1 in 1000 frequency, and no evidence of global repertoire structure alterations was found. Compared with pre-sensitization or healthy control sets, expanded TCRs formed significantly more large CDR3 similarity clusters, which is consistent with antigen-driven responses.

The CDR3 goes from the cysteine to the phenylalanine over 14 residues. Just CDR3 DNA is preserved here, 42 bases in frame from base 1. As encoded in the germline V gene, CDR1 is ENHRY while CDR2 is SYGVKD. Reading the label with the study, this specimen's time point is: patch test 1, 2 weeks after DPC sensitization. The treatment or condition label on this specimen signifies: therapeutic diphenylcyclopropenone sensitization with weekly scalp DPC. At every patch-test visit, the blood draw took place before the patch test was put on. Patients were considered eligible if aged 18 to 70, diagnosed with alopecia and deemed suitable for DPC therapy, and patients were excluded if pregnant. Total RNA was extracted from unfractionated whole blood collected in Tempus Blood RNA tubes.

The chain uses TRBV10-3 and TRBJ2-7; TRBD1 is possibly the D segment (5 matching bases). Sequences were derived from whole blood, sampled in connection with sensitization to the hapten diphenylcyclopropenone (DPC). The source of this sequence is a woman younger than 35 with alopecia areata. Some clones in this sample may be carry-over from other donors' samples. The nucleotide sequence is TGTGCCAGCAGTGACAGACCGGTCCTCTACGAGCAGTACTTC. It codes for CASSDRPVLYEQYF.